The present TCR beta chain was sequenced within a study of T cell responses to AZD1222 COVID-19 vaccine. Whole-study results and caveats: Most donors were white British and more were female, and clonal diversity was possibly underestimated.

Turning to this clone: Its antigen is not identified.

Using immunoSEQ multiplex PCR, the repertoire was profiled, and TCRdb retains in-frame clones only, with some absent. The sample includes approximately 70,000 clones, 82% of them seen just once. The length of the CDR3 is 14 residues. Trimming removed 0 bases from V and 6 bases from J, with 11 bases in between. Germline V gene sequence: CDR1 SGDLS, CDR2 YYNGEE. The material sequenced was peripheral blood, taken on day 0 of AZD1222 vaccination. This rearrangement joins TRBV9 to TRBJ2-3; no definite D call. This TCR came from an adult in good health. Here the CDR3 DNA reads TGTGCCAGCAGCGTAGGTTCCTATGGGGATACGCAGTATTTT. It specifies CASSVGSYGDTQYF.